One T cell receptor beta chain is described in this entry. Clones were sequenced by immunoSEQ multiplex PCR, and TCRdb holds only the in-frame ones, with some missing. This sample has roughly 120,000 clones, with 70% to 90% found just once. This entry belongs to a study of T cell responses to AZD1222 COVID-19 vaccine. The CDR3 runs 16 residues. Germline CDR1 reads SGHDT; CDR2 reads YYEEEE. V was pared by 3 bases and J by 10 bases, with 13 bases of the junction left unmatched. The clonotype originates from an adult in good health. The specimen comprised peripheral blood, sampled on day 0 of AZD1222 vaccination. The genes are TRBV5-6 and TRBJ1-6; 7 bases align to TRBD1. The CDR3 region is CASSSFNRGRLSPLHF. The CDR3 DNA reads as TGTGCCAGCAGCTCATTTAACAGGGGACGCCTCTCACCCCTCCACTTT.